These 21 T cell receptor beta chains were all obtained from the same sample, sequenced in a study of T cell responses to AZD1222 COVID-19 vaccine. Sequencing was performed with immunoSEQ multiplex PCR; in TCRdb, only in-frame clones are kept and a portion is missing. This sample has approximately 100,000 clones; about 89% occur once, and the top ten carry around 4.6%. The sequencing used peripheral blood, collected 28 days after the second AZD1222 dose. Source of these receptors: an adult who received the AZD1222 COVID-19 vaccine.

The chain couples TRBV4-3 to TRBJ1-2, with 10 bases aligning to TRBD1. After removal of 4 bases from V and 2 bases from J, the junction contained 1 base not matched to a gene. CDR1 is LGHNA, CDR2 YSLEER, per germline. CDR3 length: 14 residues. The CDR3 region is CASSPDRGNYGYTF. The CDR3, as DNA: TGCGCCAGCAGCCCGGACAGGGGGAACTATGGCTACACCTTC.

The V call is TRBV7-2, the J call TRBJ1-1; D perhaps matches TRBD1 (5 bases). The CDR3 runs to 15 residues. V shed 6 bases and J shed 2 bases, with 16 bases lying between them. Looked up from germline, CDR1 is SGHTA and CDR2 is FQGNSA. CDR3 DNA sequence: TGTGCCAGCAGGTCTAATAGGGGAGGAAACACTGAAGCTTTCTTT. This codes for CASRSNRGGNTEAFF.

J is TRBJ2-2 and V is TRBV7-6; D uncertain. Germline CDR1 reads SGHVS; CDR2 reads FNYEAQ. Trimming removed 0 bases from V and 5 bases from J, with 4 bases in between. The CDR3 contains 13 residues. CDR3 residues: CASSLAGTGELFF. The CDR3 DNA follows: TGTGCCAGCAGCTTAGCAGGGACCGGGGAGCTGTTTTTT.

The chain carries TRBV7-6 and TRBJ2-2, with D tentatively TRBD1 (5 bases). The CDR3 loop spans 16 amino acids. V lost 5 bases and J 0 bases, leaving 13 bases between the germline ends. Germline CDR1 SGHVS, CDR2 FNYEAQ. CDR3: CASSRTGRTNTGELFF. DNA for the CDR3: TGTGCCAGCAGCAGAACAGGACGGACGAACACCGGGGAGCTGTTTTTT. Combining the CDR3 with reference TRBV7-6 and TRBJ2-2 gives the whole variable domain GAGVSQSPRYKVTKRGQDVALRCDPISGHVSLYWYRQALGQGPEFLTYFNYEAQQDKSGLPNDRFSAERPEGSISTLTIQRTEQRDSAMYRCASSRTGRTNTGELFFGEGSRLTVL.

This chain joins TRBV11-2 and TRBJ2-5; D could derive from TRBD1 or TRBD2 (5 bases each). Trimming removed 3 bases at V and 1 base at J, with 24 bases between. Germline-derived CDR1 and CDR2 are SGHAT and FQNNGV. This CDR3 is built from 19 residues. The CDR3 sequence is CASSFRRRLTGLFQETQYF. CDR3 coding DNA: TGTGCCAGCAGCTTTAGGCGGAGGCTTACAGGTCTGTTCCAAGAGACCCAGTACTTC.

The genes are TRBV27 and TRBJ1-1; possible D gene TRBD1, 6 bases. Per germline, CDR1 MNHEY and CDR2 SMNVEV (reference sequence). V was pared by 7 bases and J by 6 bases, with 21 bases between. The CDR3 sequence is 15 residues long. The CDR3 DNA reads TGTGCCAGCAAACTCCCCGGGGGGCTAGTATCTGAAGCTTTCTTT. It codes for CASKLPGGLVSEAFF.

The chain links TRBV10-2 to TRBJ1-3; unclear D gene. This CDR3 is 14 amino acids long. Trimming took off 2 bases at V and 0 bases at J, with 5 bases between the two ends. The germline gives CDR1 WSHSY, CDR2 SAAADI. This chain's CDR3 is CASSETSSGNTIYF. The CDR3 coding sequence is TGCGCCAGCAGTGAGACAAGCTCTGGAAACACCATATATTTT.

This clone was detected once. V and J are TRBV3-1 (or the pseudogene TRBV3-2) and TRBJ2-1; perhaps TRBD2 as D (5 bases). Trimming removed 1 base from V and 9 bases from J, with 10 bases in between. The germline V gene encodes CDR1 LGHDT and CDR2 YNNKEL (reference sequence). The CDR3 is made up of 13 amino acids. CDR3 DNA: TGTGCCAGCAGCCAAGTAGAGCGGTCTGAGCAGTTCTTC. Translation: CASSQVERSEQFF.

The chain joins TRBV21-1 to TRBJ2-3; the table's D call, TRBD1, was not checked against the DNA. TRBV21-1 is shown as a pseudogene. This CDR3 is 19 amino acids long. CDR3 amino acids: CASSKVGPTGTLRLGTQYF. DNA of the CDR3: TGTGCCAGCAGCAAAGTGGGACCAACAGGGACCCTAAGGTTAGGTACGCAGTATTTT.

About this clone itself: Other DNA sequences within the sample encode an identical CDR3. The chain couples TRBV19 to TRBJ2-2; D is ambiguous. Germline V gene data show CDR1 as LNHDA and CDR2 as SQIVND (reference sequence). V was shortened by 6 bases and J by 1 base, with 6 bases between the two germline ends. The CDR3 contains 13 residues. Written as DNA, the CDR3 is TGTGCCAGTAGCATTCAGAACACCGGGGAGCTGTTTTTT. Its protein is CASSIQNTGELFF.

In this sample, this clone turned up once. The CDR3 region is CASSPGTRGETQYF. CDR3 DNA: TGTGCCAGTAGTCCGGGGACTAGGGGGGAGACCCAGTACTTC. The chain is built from TRBV19 and TRBJ2-5, with TRBD2 matching 8 bases. Germline assignment: CDR1 LNHDA and CDR2 SQIVND (reference sequence). The CDR3 is 14 residues long. With V trimmed by 5 bases and J by 5 bases, 7 bases remained unmatched. Complete variable domain (other parts from reference TRBV19 and TRBJ2-5): DGGITQSPKYLFRKEGQNVTLSCEQNLNHDAMYWYRQDPGQGLRLIYYSQIVNDFQKGDIAEGYSVSREKKESFPLTVTSAQKNPTAFYLCASSPGTRGETQYFGPGTRLLVL.

This chain joins TRBV2 and TRBJ2-4; a possible D gene is TRBD2 (7 bases). Germline V gives CDR1 SNHLY, CDR2 FYNNEI. The CDR3 length is 12 residues. Trimming took 11 bases from V and 6 from J, leaving 14 bases between them. CDR3 loop: CAGRGAGNIQYF. As DNA, the CDR3 is TGTGCCGGACGGGGGGCAGGAAACATTCAGTACTTC.

The rearrangement uses TRBV28 and TRBJ2-2; D possibly corresponds to TRBD2 (6 bases). The CDR3 runs to 19 residues. Germline lookup yields CDR1 MDHEN and CDR2 SYDVKM. The V end lost 7 bases, the J end lost 3 bases, and 27 bases lay between the germline ends. CDR3 sequence (DNA): TGTGCCAGCAAGAACTTTCTCCATGGAGGGGTCACGGACACCGGGGAGCTGTTTTTT. Amino acid sequence: CASKNFLHGGVTDTGELFF.

V and J are TRBV7-8 and TRBJ2-1; D ambiguous. V was cut by 1 base and J by 2 bases, with 12 bases left in between. The CDR3 covers 16 residues. CDR1 and CDR2 from the germline V gene are SGHVS and FQNEAQ. CDR3 sequence: CASSLDLAAAYNEQFF. CDR3 coding DNA: TGTGCCAGCAGCTTAGATCTGGCGGCAGCCTACAATGAGCAGTTCTTC.

This chain uses TRBV2 with TRBJ1-1, with 7 bases aligning to TRBD1. V dropped 5 bases and J dropped 0; count of bases not matched to a gene: 3. The V gene's germline CDR1 is SNHLY and CDR2 FYNNEI. The CDR3 covers 14 residues. The CDR3 protein is CASSTGVMNTEAFF. DNA of the CDR3: TGTGCCAGCAGTACAGGGGTTATGAACACTGAAGCTTTCTTT.

This clone was recorded only once. The chain joins TRBV7-2 to TRBJ2-5; TRBD2 aligns across 9 bases. V shed 1 base, J shed 4 bases, and the junction held 7 bases outside the gene matches. CDR3 length equals 16 residues. Germline CDR1 and CDR2: SGHTA and FQGNSA. CDR3 nucleotides: TGTGCCAGCAGCTTAGGGGCTAGCGGGATTAGAGAGACCCAGTACTTC. Its translation is CASSLGASGIRETQYF.

This chain joins TRBV29-1 and TRBJ2-4; D is perhaps TRBD1 (6 bases). CDR1 is SQVTM and CDR2 is ANQGSEA in the germline V gene. The CDR3 has 13 amino acids. The V end was cut by 4 bases, the J end by 12 bases, with 19 bases between. In nucleotides, the CDR3 is TGCAGCGTTGCCGAACCCAACAGGGAACGTCAGTACTTC. Protein: CSVAEPNRERQYF.

The V and J genes are TRBV5-4 and TRBJ1-1; D is uncertain. The CDR3 is 12 residues long. V was trimmed by 0 bases and J by 7 bases, leaving 7 bases between them. Germline V gene lookup returns CDR1 SGHNT and CDR2 YYREEE (reference sequence). CDR3 nucleotides: TGTGCCAGCAGCTTGGAGGGAGGTGAAGCTTTCTTT. It codes for CASSLEGGEAFF.

V and J are TRBV5-1 and TRBJ2-2; no clear D. The ends were cut back, 5 bases at V and 0 bases at J, with 2 bases in the middle. Per germline, CDR1 SGHRS and CDR2 YFSETQ. The CDR3 is 12 amino acids. CDR3 DNA sequence: TGCGCCAGCAGGACGAACACCGGGGAGCTGTTTTTT. Encoded protein: CASRTNTGELFF.

On this clone: The junction departs from the called germline gene at one end, perhaps through a read error. This chain joins TRBV9 and TRBJ1-1, with D uncertain. The CDR3 extends over 13 amino acids. Germline CDR1 and CDR2: SGDLS and YYNGEE. CDR3 nucleotides: TGTGCCAGCAGCGCCCGAGGGAACTCTGAAGCTTTCTTT. The encoded protein is CASSARGNSEAFF. Variable domain in full (rest from reference TRBV9 and TRBJ1-1): DSGVTQTPKHLITATGQRVTLRCSPRSGDLSVYWYQQSLDQGLQFLIQYYNGEERAKGNILERFSAQQFPDLHSELNLSSLELGDSALYFCASSARGNSEAFFGQGTRLTVV.

The chain links TRBV30 to TRBJ1-5; D is ambiguous. The CDR3 length is 13 residues. CDR1 GTSNPN and CDR2 SVGIG come from the germline V gene (reference sequence). Trimming stripped 0 bases from V and 9 bases from J, with 12 bases between. The chain's CDR3 is CAWSVSGPGPQHF. The DNA of the CDR3 is TGTGCCTGGAGTGTATCGGGCCCGGGGCCCCAGCATTTT.